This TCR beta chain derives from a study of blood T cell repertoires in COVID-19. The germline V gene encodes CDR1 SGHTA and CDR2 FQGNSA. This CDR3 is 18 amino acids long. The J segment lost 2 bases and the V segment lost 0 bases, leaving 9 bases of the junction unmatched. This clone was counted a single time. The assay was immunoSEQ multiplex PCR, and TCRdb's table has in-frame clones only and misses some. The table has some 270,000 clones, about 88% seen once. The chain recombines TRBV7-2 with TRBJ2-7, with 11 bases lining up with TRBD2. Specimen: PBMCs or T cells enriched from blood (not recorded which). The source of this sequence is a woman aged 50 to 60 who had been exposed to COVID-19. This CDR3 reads CASSLAGRGTSGPYEQYF. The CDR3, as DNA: TGTGCCAGCAGCTTAGCGGGGCGGGGGACTAGCGGCCCCTACGAGCAGTACTTC.